The rows below give T cell receptor beta chains drawn from one sample of a study of T cell responses to AZD1222 COVID-19 vaccine. TCRdb keeps only in-frame clones here, not all; method: immunoSEQ multiplex PCR. The sample carries approximately 150,000 clones, 92% recorded once. The sample in question was peripheral blood, obtained on day 0 of AZD1222 vaccination. The source is an adult in good health. The CDR3 runs from the conserved cysteine through the conserved F or W. A D gene is named only where the DNA matches it firmly. A row's size may be missing; if present it is once, few, many or a size class.

clone size	V gene	D gene	J gene	CDR3 DNA	CDR3 protein
-	TRBV29-1	-	TRBJ2-3	TGCAGCGTTGATGACGGAGGTACTTTGGATACGCAGTATTTT	CSVDDGGTLDTQYF
-	TRBV27	-	TRBJ1-1	TGTGCCAGCAGTCTGGGGGGAATGAACACTGAAGCTTTCTTT	CASSLGGMNTEAFF
-	TRBV4-1	-	TRBJ2-1	TGCGCCAGCAGCCAAGATTGGGGCTCCTACAATGAGCAGTTCTTC	CASSQDWGSYNEQFF
-	TRBV7-9	TRBD1	TRBJ1-3	TGTGCCAGCAGCTTCGACAGGGCCTATGGAAACACCATATATTTT	CASSFDRAYGNTIYF
-	TRBV27	-	TRBJ1-2	TGTGCCAGCAGTTTAATTGGGGGGGACTATGGCTACACCTTC	CASSLIGGDYGYTF
-	TRBV14	TRBD2	TRBJ2-7	TGTGCCAGCAGCCAGAGCTCGACGGGACTAGCGACCGAGCAGTACTTC	CASSQSSTGLATEQYF
-	TRBV11-3	-	TRBJ1-1	TGTGCCAGCAGCTTGACGCAGGGGACTGAAGCTTTCTTT	CASSLTQGTEAFF
-	TRBV4-1	TRBD2	TRBJ2-2	TGCGCCAGCAGCCAACAGGGAGGGACCGGGGAGCTGTTTTTT	CASSQQGGTGELFF
-	TRBV5-1	-	TRBJ1-6	TGCGCCAGCAGCTCACGGGGGACAAGCTATAATTCACCCCTCCACTTT	CASSSRGTSYNSPLHF
-	TRBV10-3	-	TRBJ2-3	TGTGCCACCGCCCCCGAGTCTAGCACAGATACGCAGTATTTT	CATAPESSTDTQYF
-	TRBV7-2	-	TRBJ1-1	TGTGCCAGCAGCTCCCATATGAACACTGAAGCTTTCTTT	CASSSHMNTEAFF
-	TRBV19	-	TRBJ2-5	TGTGCCAGTACCCCGACCCACAACCAAGAGACCCAGTACTTC	CASTPTHNQETQYF
-	TRBV10-3	-	TRBJ1-1	TGTGCCTCGACAAGGCTGAATAGAGATATCGGCACTGAAGCTTTCTTT	CASTRLNRDIGTEAFF
-	TRBV2	-	TRBJ1-2	TGTGCCAGCAGTTCACAGGGTTCTAACTATGGCTACACCTTC	CASSSQGSNYGYTF
-	TRBV20-1	-	TRBJ1-2	TGCAGTGCCAAGGAGGATGGCTACACCTTC	CSAKEDGYTF
-	TRBV7-2	-	TRBJ1-4	TGTGCCAGCAGCTTAGGTACCCAGGTGAATGAAAAACTGTTTTTT	CASSLGTQVNEKLFF
-	TRBV11-3	TRBD2	TRBJ2-7	TGTGCCAGCAGCTTTGGACTAGAAGGCAACGAGCAGTACTTC	CASSFGLEGNEQYF
-	TRBV7-9	TRBD2	TRBJ2-7	TGTGCCAGCGGATTCAAGACTAGCGGGAGCGAGCAGTACTTC	CASGFKTSGSEQYF
-	TRBV9	-	TRBJ2-1	TGTGCCAGCAGGAGGGCGGTTGAGCAGTTCTTC	CASRRAVEQFF
-	TRBV27	TRBD1	TRBJ1-5	TGTGCCAGCAGTGGACAGGAGGGTCTAACCCAGCATTTT	CASSGQEGLTQHF
-	TRBV24-1	TRBD1	TRBJ1-2	TGTGCCACCAGTGATTCCTGGACAGGGGGCCTTAACTATGGCTACACCTTC	CATSDSWTGGLNYGYTF
-	TRBV11-2	-	TRBJ1-2	TGTGCCAGCAGCTTAGCCCAGGGGAATGGCTACACCTTC	CASSLAQGNGYTF
-	TRBV5-4	-	TRBJ2-5	TGTGCCAGCAGCCTAGGCCAGTACCAAGAGACCCAGTACTTC	CASSLGQYQETQYF
-	TRBV5-1	-	TRBJ2-7	TGCGCCAGCAGCTTGGCCGATGTCCAGTACTTC	CASSLADVQYF
-	TRBV28	-	TRBJ1-3	TGTGCCAGCAGTGACAGCTCTGGAAACACCATATATTTT	CASSDSSGNTIYF
-	TRBV24-1	-	TRBJ2-5	TGTGCCACCAGTGATCCAGCGGACTCTTTTGGAGAGACCCAGTACTTC	CATSDPADSFGETQYF
-	TRBV24-1	-	TRBJ2-1	TGTGCCACCAGTGATGGGTCAGGGAGCCTCAATGAGCAGTTCTTC	CATSDGSGSLNEQFF
-	TRBV6-5	TRBD2	TRBJ2-7	TGTGCCAGCAGCAGGACTAGCGGTCTCGAGCAGTACTTC	CASSRTSGLEQYF
-	TRBV10-1	TRBD2	TRBJ2-1	TGCGCCAGCAGTGAGTCGATCAGCGGGAGAGAGTTCTTC	CASSESISGREFF
-	TRBV7-8	-	TRBJ2-3	TGTGCCAGCAGCCAGGGCCCCTGGGGGGAGTGGACAGATACGCAGTATTTT	CASSQGPWGEWTDTQYF
once	TRBV4-2	-	TRBJ2-7	TGTGCCAGCAGCCAAGATCTCGACAGCTACGAGCAGTACTTC	CASSQDLDSYEQYF
-	TRBV5-4	-	TRBJ2-7	TGTGCCAGCAGCACGGACAGATCCTACGAGCAGTACTTC	CASSTDRSYEQYF
once	TRBV5-5	-	TRBJ1-5	TGTGCCAGCAGCTCTATGGGGGGGATCAATCAGCCCCAGCATTTT	CASSSMGGINQPQHF
-	TRBV7-7	-	TRBJ2-3	TGTGCCAGCAGCTTAGATGGCAGCTCAGATACGCAGTATTTT	CASSLDGSSDTQYF
-	TRBV10-2	-	TRBJ1-1	TGCGCCAGCAGTGAGATCGGCCTTGGGAACACTGAAGCTTTCTTT	CASSEIGLGNTEAFF
few	TRBV7-3	-	TRBJ2-3	TGTGCCAGCAGCCCCCGGGCTAGCTCCAGGGCAGATACGCAGTATTTT	CASSPRASSRADTQYF
-	TRBV10-3	TRBD1	TRBJ1-1	TGTGCCATCAGTGACCCCGGACAGGGGACGTCTGAAGCTTTCTTT	CAISDPGQGTSEAFF
-	TRBV10-1	TRBD2	TRBJ2-5	TGCGCCAGCAACGAACTAGCGGAGGAGACCCAGTACTTC	CASNELAEETQYF
-	TRBV4-1	TRBD2	TRBJ2-1	TGCGCCAGCAGCCAAGATGAAGCGGGAGGGCGAAATGAGCAGTTCTTC	CASSQDEAGGRNEQFF
once	TRBV4-3	TRBD1	TRBJ1-2	TGCGCCAGCAGCCCGACAGGGAACTATGGCTACACCTTC	CASSPTGNYGYTF
-	TRBV7-6	TRBD1	TRBJ1-4	TGTGCCAGCAGCCAGGGGGGGTTTGGTATTGGAAAACTGTTTTTT	CASSQGGFGIGKLFF
-	TRBV28	-	TRBJ2-7	TGTGCCAGCAGTCCAAATTTAAAACGCGAATACGAGCAGTACTTC	CASSPNLKREYEQYF
-	TRBV30	-	TRBJ1-2	TGTGCCTGGAGTTTCTCAAACGGGGCAGGGTCCAGCTATGGCTACACCTTC	CAWSFSNGAGSSYGYTF
-	TRBV6-5	TRBD1	TRBJ1-6	TGTGCCAGCAGTTACAGGACGACAGGGGGTAATTCACCCCTCCACTTT	CASSYRTTGGNSPLHF
few	TRBV28	TRBD1	TRBJ2-2	TGTGCCAGCACCTCAATTACCCCGGACAGGACCGGGGAGCTGTTTTTT	CASTSITPDRTGELFF
-	TRBV5-8	TRBD1	TRBJ1-2	TGTGCCAGCAGCTTTTGGGCAGGGGGTCGGGGCTACACCTTC	CASSFWAGGRGYTF
once	TRBV14	-	TRBJ2-1	TGTGCCAGCAGTCGGGTCCAGGGGAGTAATGAGCAGTTCTTC	CASSRVQGSNEQFF
-	TRBV6-5	-	TRBJ2-7	TGTGCCAGCAGTTACTCGTACAGGGCCTACGAGCAGTACTTC	CASSYSYRAYEQYF
once	TRBV3-1/TRBV3-2	TRBD2	TRBJ2-4	TGTGCCAGCAGCCAAGATTGGGGGGGAGTTCATAAAAACATTCAGTACTTC	CASSQDWGGVHKNIQYF
-	TRBV18	-	TRBJ1-2	TGTGCCAGCTCACCACCCGAAGGGCCCCTTTATGGCTACACCTTC	CASSPPEGPLYGYTF
-	TRBV29-1	TRBD2	TRBJ2-3	TGCAGCGTTGTGGCGGGAGGGCTGAATACGCAGTATTTT	CSVVAGGLNTQYF
-	TRBV7-9	-	TRBJ1-5	TGTGCCAGCAGCCCTTCAGGGCTTTTCAATCAGCCCCAGCATTTT	CASSPSGLFNQPQHF
-	TRBV30	-	TRBJ1-2	TGTGCCTGGAGTGTACAGGCGGGGGGCGGCTACACCTTC	CAWSVQAGGGYTF
-	TRBV5-1	-	TRBJ1-4	TGCGCCAGCAGCTCCGGACAGATTAATGAAAAACTGTTTTTT	CASSSGQINEKLFF
-	TRBV28	TRBD1	TRBJ1-1	TGTGCCAGCAGACTCCCGGGACAGGGGGCGAACACTGAAGCTTTCTTT	CASRLPGQGANTEAFF
-	TRBV6-2/TRBV6-3	-	TRBJ1-5	TGTGCCAGCAGTTACTCCGGCGGGGGACAGCCCCAGCATTTT	CASSYSGGGQPQHF
-	TRBV12-3/TRBV12-4	-	TRBJ1-5	TGTGCCAGCAGTTCTGGCTCGACTCAGCCCCAGCATTTT	CASSSGSTQPQHF
-	TRBV3-1/TRBV3-2	-	TRBJ2-1	TGTGCCAGCAGCCAGGAGACAACTGGAAATGAGCAGTTCTTC	CASSQETTGNEQFF
-	TRBV5-1	-	TRBJ1-1	TGCGCCAGCAGCTTGGGGCCCCGGAAAACAGGGATGAACACTGAAGCTTTCTTT	CASSLGPRKTGMNTEAFF
-	TRBV2	-	TRBJ1-2	TGTGCCAGCAGTACGGCCGCCAACTATGGCTACACCTTC	CASSTAANYGYTF